The clone carrying this T cell receptor (beta chain) was seen more than once but under ten times. Antigen specificity is unknown. There are 16 residues in the CDR3. Germline V CDR1 and CDR2: DFQATT, SNEGSKA (reference sequence). V was pared by 0 bases and J by 3 bases, with 5 bases of the junction left unmatched. This sample is part of a study of Graves' ophthalmopathy and Graves' hyperthyroidism. Regarding the study as a whole: Most thyroid clonotypes with frequency above 0.001 were detected in blood too. It was with roughly 71% sensitivity and around 72% specificity that the model predicted ophthalmopathy progression.

Uncontrolled infections, other autoimmune diseases, pregnancy or lactation barred patients from enrollment. Orbital computed tomography, thyroid ultrasound, TRAb, serum thyroxine and clinical symptoms formed the basis of diagnosis. Researchers took RNA transcripts and amplified TCR beta CDR3 regions from them. Scientists carried out first-round RT-PCR using HTBI primers and then a second-round multiplex PCR. TCRdb re-called the multiplex PCR reads through MiXCR, storing one row per CDR3 protein. The sample lists 650,000 to 900,000 distinct CDR3 sequences, 40% occurring once. The sample was peripheral blood. The source is an adult man with Graves' ophthalmopathy. The chain couples TRBV20-1 to TRBJ2-2; 9 bases map to TRBD2. CDR3 nucleotides: TGCAGTGCTAGAGATCTAGTAGCGGGGGACACCGGGGAGCTGTTTTTT. It translates to CSARDLVAGDTGELFF.